Following are 18 T cell receptor beta chains from one sample sequenced in a study of shared clonotypes between healthy human individuals. Clones were read by immunoSEQ multiplex PCR, and TCRdb kept only the in-frame ones, dropping some. The profile shows millions of clones, 85% to 95% of them singletons. What was sequenced was naive CD4+ T cells sorted from blood. Stated subset: CD45RA+ positively selected. The source is a young man in good health.

The chain is built from TRBV6-6 and TRBJ2-7; 10 bases line up with TRBD1. V was clipped by 5 bases and J by 2 bases; unmatched bases: 3. Germline CDR1 is MNHNY and CDR2 is SVGAGI (reference sequence). The CDR3 contains 14 residues. The CDR3 sequence: CASSGQGGPYEQYF. In nucleotides, the CDR3 is TGTGCCAGCAGTGGACAGGGGGGGCCCTACGAGCAGTACTTC.

The CDR3 DNA reads TGTGCCAGCTCACCCGGACAGGGGGCAGTGGACACCATATATTTT. It codes for CASSPGQGAVDTIYF. The chain uses TRBV18 and TRBJ1-3; the match to TRBD1 covers 11 bases. V lost 3 bases and J lost 8; bases outside the gene matches: 6. This CDR3 comprises 15 residues. The V gene's germline CDR1 is KGHSH and CDR2 LQKENI.

V and J are TRBV28 and TRBJ1-1, with unresolved D. Germline loops: CDR1 MDHEN, CDR2 SYDVKM. With 3 bases removed from V and 4 bases from J, the gap between germline ends came to 3 bases. The CDR3 runs to 11 residues. The CDR3 DNA sequence: TGTGCCAGCAGTTTTGTCACTGAAGCTTTCTTT. It yields the protein CASSFVTEAFF.

This rearrangement joins TRBV14 to TRBJ1-6, with D hard to call. The germline V gene encodes CDR1 SGHDN and CDR2 FVKESK. V dropped 3 bases and J dropped 7 bases, with 10 bases sitting between them. The CDR3 is 14 residues long. The CDR3 loop is CASSHERGNSPLHF. DNA for the CDR3: TGTGCCAGCAGCCATGAGAGAGGGAATTCACCCCTCCACTTT.

A single count supports this clone. This chain joins TRBV9 and TRBJ2-1; 12 bases are shared with TRBD1. The CDR3 consists of 17 residues. Trimming at V came to 3 bases and at J to 8 bases, leaving 12 bases not matched to a gene. Germline values: CDR1 SGDLS, CDR2 YYNGEE. The chain's CDR3 is CASSETAGTGGWDEQFF. The CDR3 DNA reads TGTGCCAGCAGCGAAACTGCCGGGACAGGGGGCTGGGATGAGCAGTTCTTC.

This clone was seen a single time. The chain is built from TRBV10-3 and TRBJ1-1; the match to TRBD1 covers 8 bases. The J segment lost 4 bases and the V segment lost 6 bases, leaving 7 bases of the junction unmatched. This CDR3 comprises 14 residues. Germline-derived CDR1 and CDR2 are ENHRY and SYGVKD. The CDR3 is CAISSSTGATEAFF. The CDR3 DNA follows: TGTGCCATCAGCTCATCGACAGGGGCCACTGAAGCTTTCTTT.

A word on this clone: This sample also contains other DNA sequences that code for the same CDR3. The V gene is TRBV19, the J gene TRBJ1-4; possible D gene TRBD1, 6 bases. V dropped 3 bases and J dropped 6 bases, with 8 bases sitting between them. The CDR3 contains 13 residues. Germline V gene lookup returns CDR1 LNHDA and CDR2 SQIVND (reference sequence). CDR3 amino acids: CASSIAGDEKLFF. The CDR3 DNA reads as TGTGCCAGTAGTATCGCAGGGGATGAAAAACTGTTTTTT.

The rearrangement uses TRBV7-2 and TRBJ2-3; 9 bases fit TRBD1. Germline loops: CDR1 SGHTA, CDR2 FQGNSA. This CDR3 comprises 16 residues. Trimming removed 5 bases from V and 3 bases from J; junction bases left unmatched: 9. The CDR3 reads CASSPIQGALTDTQYF. The CDR3 DNA sequence: TGTGCCAGCAGCCCAATACAGGGGGCGCTGACAGATACGCAGTATTTT.

This clone appeared a single time. The J gene is TRBJ1-2, the V gene TRBV6-5; D gene uncertain. Germline assignment: CDR1 MNHEY and CDR2 SVGAGI. Trimming removed 2 bases from V and 2 bases from J, with 6 bases in between. The length of the CDR3 is 13 residues. CDR3: CASSYRANYGYTF. The CDR3 DNA reads as TGTGCCAGCAGTTACAGAGCGAACTATGGCTACACCTTC.

The chain uses TRBV10-3 and TRBJ2-2; no clear D. The V and J ends lost 4 bases and 8 bases respectively, with 11 bases between them. The CDR3 length is 13 residues. Germline CDR1 and CDR2: ENHRY and SYGVKD. The CDR3 loop is CAISAPVKGELFF. The CDR3 coding sequence is TGTGCCATCAGTGCACCAGTGAAGGGGGAGCTGTTTTTT.

The J gene is TRBJ1-2, the V gene TRBV7-2; 8 bases agree with TRBD1. Unmatched junction bases numbered 1, after V lost 3 bases and J lost 7 bases. The CDR3 totals 12 residues. Per the germline V gene, CDR1 is SGHTA and CDR2 is FQGNSA. CDR3 residues: CASSLDRAGYTF. The CDR3, as DNA: TGTGCCAGCAGCTTGGACAGGGCTGGCTACACCTTC.

The chain combines TRBV30 with TRBJ1-2; 7 positions agree with TRBD1. Germline CDR1 is GTSNPN and CDR2 is SVGIG (reference sequence). V lost 6 bases and J lost 4; bases outside the gene matches: 2. The CDR3 spans 11 residues. This CDR3 is CACNRGYGYTF. Here the CDR3 DNA reads TGTGCCTGCAACAGGGGCTATGGCTACACCTTC.

The chain carries TRBV21-1 and TRBJ2-1; whether TRBD2, the table's D call, matches the DNA was not checked. TRBV21-1 is a documented pseudogene. The CDR3 contains 20 residues. CDR3 loop: CASSTPPGVAGESSYNEQFF. The CDR3 region has the DNA TGTGCCAGCAGCACCCCCCCGGGGGTAGCGGGGGAGAGCTCCTACAATGAGCAGTTCTTC.

This chain links TRBV28 with TRBJ1-3, with 9 bases fitting TRBD1. Looked up from germline, CDR1 is MDHEN and CDR2 is SYDVKM. This CDR3 region has 15 residues. Trimming cost V 7 bases and J 3 bases; bases outside gene matches: 7. CDR3 sequence reads: CASTEQGAGGNTIYF. In DNA form, the CDR3 reads TGTGCCAGCACCGAACAGGGGGCCGGTGGAAACACCATATATTTT.

CDR3 coding DNA: TGTGCCAGCAGCTTAGAAGCGGGACCCACCACAGATACGCAGTATTTT. Its translation: CASSLEAGPTTDTQYF. The rearrangement joins TRBV7-9 to TRBJ2-3; TRBD2 matches at 7 bases. Trimming took 1 base from V and 2 from J; bases not matched to a gene: 6. The CDR3 has 16 residues. Germline values: CDR1 SEHNR, CDR2 FQNEAQ (reference sequence).

The chain has TRBV4-1 and TRBJ2-5; 14 bases fit TRBD2. V was clipped by 4 bases and J by 3 bases; unmatched bases: 4. The CDR3 contains 16 residues. Germline CDR1 reads MGHRA; CDR2 reads YSYEKL. The chain's CDR3 is CASSPGLAGGEETQYF. Here the CDR3 DNA reads TGCGCCAGCAGCCCCGGACTAGCGGGGGGCGAAGAGACCCAGTACTTC.

This clone was observed once. V usage is TRBV11-2 and J usage is TRBJ2-1, with 7 bases lining up with TRBD2. The CDR3 runs to 18 residues. The trim removed 4 bases at V and 3 bases at J, leaving 15 bases unmatched. Germline CDR1 reads SGHAT; CDR2 reads FQNNGV. CDR3 in DNA: TGTGCCAGCAGCTCAATTAGGGGAGGGCTAGCGTACTACAATGAGCAGTTCTTC. Translation: CASSSIRGGLAYYNEQFF.

The chain combines TRBV2 with TRBJ2-5; 12 nucleotides align to TRBD2. CDR3 length: 16 residues. Trimming at V came to 7 bases and at J to 1 base, leaving 7 bases not matched to a gene. Germline CDR1 is SNHLY and CDR2 is FYNNEI. This CDR3 reads CASIKEGLAGQETQYF. CDR3 in DNA: TGTGCCAGCATTAAGGAGGGACTAGCGGGCCAAGAGACCCAGTACTTC.